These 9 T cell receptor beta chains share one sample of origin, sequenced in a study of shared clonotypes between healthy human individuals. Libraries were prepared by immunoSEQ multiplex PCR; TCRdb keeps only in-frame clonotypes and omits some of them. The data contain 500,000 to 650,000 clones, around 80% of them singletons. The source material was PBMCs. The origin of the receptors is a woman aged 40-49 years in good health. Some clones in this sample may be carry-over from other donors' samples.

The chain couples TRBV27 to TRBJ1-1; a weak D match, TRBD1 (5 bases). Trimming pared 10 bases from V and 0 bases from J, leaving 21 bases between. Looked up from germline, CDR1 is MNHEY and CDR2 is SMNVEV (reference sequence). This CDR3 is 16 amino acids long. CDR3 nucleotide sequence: TGTGCCACCGGGAGTGGTACGGGGCCGATGAACACTGAAGCTTTCTTT. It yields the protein CATGSGTGPMNTEAFF.

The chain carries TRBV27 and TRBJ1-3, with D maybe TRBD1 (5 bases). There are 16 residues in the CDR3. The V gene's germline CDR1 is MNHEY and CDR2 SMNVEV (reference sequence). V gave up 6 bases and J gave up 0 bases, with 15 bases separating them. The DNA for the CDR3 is TGTGCCAGCAGCCGGGGGTCAGCCGGCTCTGGAAACACCATATATTTT. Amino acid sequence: CASSRGSAGSGNTIYF.

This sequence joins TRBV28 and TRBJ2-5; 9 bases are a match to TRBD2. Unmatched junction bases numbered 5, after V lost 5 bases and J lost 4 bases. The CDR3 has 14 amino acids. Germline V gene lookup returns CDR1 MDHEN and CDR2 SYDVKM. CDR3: CASSPLSGRETQYF. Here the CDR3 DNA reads TGTGCCAGCAGTCCTCTTAGCGGGAGAGAGACCCAGTACTTC.

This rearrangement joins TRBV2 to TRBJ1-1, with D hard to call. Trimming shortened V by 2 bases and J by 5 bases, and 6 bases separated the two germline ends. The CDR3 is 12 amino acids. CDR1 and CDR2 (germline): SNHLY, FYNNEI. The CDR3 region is CASSEFPTEAFF. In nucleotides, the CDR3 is TGTGCCAGCAGTGAATTCCCAACTGAAGCTTTCTTT.

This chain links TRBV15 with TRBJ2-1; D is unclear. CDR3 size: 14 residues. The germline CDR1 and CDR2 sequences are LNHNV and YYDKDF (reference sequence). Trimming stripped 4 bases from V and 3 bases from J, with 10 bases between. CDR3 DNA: TGTGCCACCAGCATCGCGGACCGCTACAATGAGCAGTTCTTC. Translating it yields CATSIADRYNEQFF.

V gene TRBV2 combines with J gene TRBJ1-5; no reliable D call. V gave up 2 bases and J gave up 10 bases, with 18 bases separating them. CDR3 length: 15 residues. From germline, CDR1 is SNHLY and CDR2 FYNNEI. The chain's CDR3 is CASSELPAETGPQHF. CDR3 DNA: TGTGCCAGCAGTGAACTCCCAGCGGAGACGGGACCCCAGCATTTT.

The CDR3 region has the DNA TGCAGCCCTCAGCCTAGCGGGAGTGAGACCCAGTACTTC. Its translation is CSPQPSGSETQYF. The chain couples TRBV29-1 to TRBJ2-5; 10 bases agree with TRBD2. Germline values: CDR1 SQVTM, CDR2 ANQGSEA. CDR3 length: 13 amino acids. V shed 8 bases, J shed 5 bases, and the junction held 8 bases outside the gene matches.

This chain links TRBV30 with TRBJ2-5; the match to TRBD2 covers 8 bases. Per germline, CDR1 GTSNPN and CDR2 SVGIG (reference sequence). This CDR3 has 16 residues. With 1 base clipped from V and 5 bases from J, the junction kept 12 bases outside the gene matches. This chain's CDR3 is CAWSGKAGARLETQYF. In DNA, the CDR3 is TGTGCCTGGAGTGGAAAAGCGGGAGCGCGGTTGGAGACCCAGTACTTC.

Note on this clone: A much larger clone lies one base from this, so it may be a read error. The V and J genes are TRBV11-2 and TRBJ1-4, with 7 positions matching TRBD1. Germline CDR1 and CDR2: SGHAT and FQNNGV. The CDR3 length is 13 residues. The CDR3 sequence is CASSLRQGEKLFF. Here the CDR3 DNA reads TGTGCCAGCAGCTTAAGACAGGGAGAAAAACTGTTTTTC. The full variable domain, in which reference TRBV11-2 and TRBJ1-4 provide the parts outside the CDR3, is EAGVAQSPRYKIIEKRQSVAFWCNPISGHATLYWYQQILGQGPKLLIQFQNNGVVDDSQLPKDRFSAERLKGVDSTLKIQPAKLEDSAVYLCASSLRQGEKLFFGSGTQLSVL.